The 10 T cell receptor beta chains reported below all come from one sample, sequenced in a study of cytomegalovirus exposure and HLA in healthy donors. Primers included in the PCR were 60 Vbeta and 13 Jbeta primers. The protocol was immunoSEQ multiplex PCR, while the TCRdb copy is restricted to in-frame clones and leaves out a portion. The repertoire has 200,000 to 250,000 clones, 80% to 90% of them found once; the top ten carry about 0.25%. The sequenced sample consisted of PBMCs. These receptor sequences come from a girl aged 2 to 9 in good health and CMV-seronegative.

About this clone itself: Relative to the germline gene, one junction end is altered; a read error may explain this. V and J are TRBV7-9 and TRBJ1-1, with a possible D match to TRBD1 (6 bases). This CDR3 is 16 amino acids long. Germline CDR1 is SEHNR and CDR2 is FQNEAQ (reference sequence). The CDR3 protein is CSSRSPQQGPNTEAFF. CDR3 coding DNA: TGTTCCAGCAGGAGTCCACAACAGGGCCCGAACACTGAAGCTTTCTTT.

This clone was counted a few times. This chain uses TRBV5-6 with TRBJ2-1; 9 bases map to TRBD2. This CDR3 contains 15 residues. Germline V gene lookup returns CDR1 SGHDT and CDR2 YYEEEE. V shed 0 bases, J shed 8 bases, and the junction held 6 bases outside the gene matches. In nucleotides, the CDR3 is TGTGCCAGCAGCTTGGGTAGCGGGAGTCTCTATGAGCAGTTCTTC. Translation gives CASSLGSGSLYEQFF.

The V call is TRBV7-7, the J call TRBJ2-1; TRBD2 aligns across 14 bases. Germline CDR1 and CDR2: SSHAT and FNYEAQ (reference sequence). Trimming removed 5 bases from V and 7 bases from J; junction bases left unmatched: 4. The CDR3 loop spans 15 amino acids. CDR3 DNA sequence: TGTGCCAGCAGCCCGACTAGCGGGAGGGGGAATGAGCAGTTCTTC. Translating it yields CASSPTSGRGNEQFF. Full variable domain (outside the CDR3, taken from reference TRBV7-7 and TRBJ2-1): GAGVSQSPRYKVTKRGQDVTLRCDPISSHATLYWYQQALGQGPEFLTYFNYEAQPDKSGLPSDRFSAERPEGSISTLTIQRTEQRDSAMYRCASSPTSGRGNEQFFGPGTRLTVL.

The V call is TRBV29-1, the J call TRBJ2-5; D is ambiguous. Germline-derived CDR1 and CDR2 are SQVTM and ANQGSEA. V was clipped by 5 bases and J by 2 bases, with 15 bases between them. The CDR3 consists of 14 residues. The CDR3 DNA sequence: TGCAGCGTTTCATTCTGGTCGCAGCAAGAGACCCAGTACTTC. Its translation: CSVSFWSQQETQYF. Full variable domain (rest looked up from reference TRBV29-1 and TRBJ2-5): SAVISQKPSRDICQRGTSLTIQCQVDSQVTMMFWYRQQPGQSLTLIATANQGSEATYESGFVIDKFPISRPNLTFSTLTVSNMSPEDSSIYLCSVSFWSQQETQYFGPGTRLLVL.

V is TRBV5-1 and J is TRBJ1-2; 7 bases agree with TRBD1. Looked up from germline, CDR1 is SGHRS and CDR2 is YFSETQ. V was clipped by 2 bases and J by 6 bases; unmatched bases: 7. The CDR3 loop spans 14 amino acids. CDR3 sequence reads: CASSFGDRVDGYTF. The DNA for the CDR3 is TGCGCCAGCAGCTTTGGTGACAGGGTAGATGGCTACACCTTC.

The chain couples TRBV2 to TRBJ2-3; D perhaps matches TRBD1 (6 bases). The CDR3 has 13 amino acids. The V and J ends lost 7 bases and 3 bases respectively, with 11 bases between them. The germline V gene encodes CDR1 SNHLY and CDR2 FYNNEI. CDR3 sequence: CASKQGETDTQYF. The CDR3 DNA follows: TGTGCCAGCAAACAGGGTGAGACAGATACGCAGTATTTT.

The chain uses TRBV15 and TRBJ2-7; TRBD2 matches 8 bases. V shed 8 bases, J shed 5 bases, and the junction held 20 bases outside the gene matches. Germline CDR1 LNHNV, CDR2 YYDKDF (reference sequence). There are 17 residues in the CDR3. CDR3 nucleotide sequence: TGTGCCACCCGCCCCAGATCAGGGTTCGGGGGGGACGACGAGCAGTACTTC. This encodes CATRPRSGFGGDDEQYF.

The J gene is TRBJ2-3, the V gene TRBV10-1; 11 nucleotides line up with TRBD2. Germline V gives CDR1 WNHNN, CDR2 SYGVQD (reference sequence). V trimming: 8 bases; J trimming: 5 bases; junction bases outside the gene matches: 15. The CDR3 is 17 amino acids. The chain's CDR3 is CASGGSTRLAGRDTQYF. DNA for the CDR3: TGCGCCAGCGGTGGGTCGACAAGACTAGCGGGAAGAGATACGCAGTATTTT.

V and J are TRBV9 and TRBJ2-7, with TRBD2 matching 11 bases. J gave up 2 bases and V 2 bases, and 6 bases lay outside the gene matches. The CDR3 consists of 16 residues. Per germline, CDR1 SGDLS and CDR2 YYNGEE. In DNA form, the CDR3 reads TGTGCCAGCAGCGTCGGAGGGACTAGCGGTCCCTACGAGCAGTACTTC. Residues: CASSVGGTSGPYEQYF.

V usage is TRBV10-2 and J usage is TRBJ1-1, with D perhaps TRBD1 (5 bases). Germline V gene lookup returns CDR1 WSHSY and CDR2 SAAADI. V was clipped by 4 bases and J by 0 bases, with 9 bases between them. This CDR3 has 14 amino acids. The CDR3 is CASSVGVMNTEAFF. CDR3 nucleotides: TGCGCCAGCAGTGTAGGGGTAATGAACACTGAAGCTTTCTTT.